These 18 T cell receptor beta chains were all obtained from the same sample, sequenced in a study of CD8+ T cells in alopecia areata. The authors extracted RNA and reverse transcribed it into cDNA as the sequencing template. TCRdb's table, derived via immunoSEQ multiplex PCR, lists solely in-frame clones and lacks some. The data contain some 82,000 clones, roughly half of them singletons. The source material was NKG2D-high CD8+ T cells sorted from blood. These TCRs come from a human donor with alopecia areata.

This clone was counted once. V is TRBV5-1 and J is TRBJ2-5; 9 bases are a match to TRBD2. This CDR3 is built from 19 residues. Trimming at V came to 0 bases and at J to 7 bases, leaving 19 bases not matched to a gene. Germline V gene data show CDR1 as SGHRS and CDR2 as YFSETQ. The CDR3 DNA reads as TGCGCCAGCAGCTTGGCCACAGGTCTTAATAGCGGGAGAGCAGGGACCCAGTACTTC. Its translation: CASSLATGLNSGRAGTQYF.

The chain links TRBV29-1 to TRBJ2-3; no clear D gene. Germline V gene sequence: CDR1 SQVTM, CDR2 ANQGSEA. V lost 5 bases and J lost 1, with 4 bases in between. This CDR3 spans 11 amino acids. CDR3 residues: CSVKGTDTQYF. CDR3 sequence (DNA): TGCAGCGTTAAGGGCACAGATACGCAGTATTTT.

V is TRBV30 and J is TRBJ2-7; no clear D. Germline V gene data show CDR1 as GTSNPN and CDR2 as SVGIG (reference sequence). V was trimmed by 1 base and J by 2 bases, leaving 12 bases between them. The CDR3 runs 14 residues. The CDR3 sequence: CAWSEESGTYEQYF. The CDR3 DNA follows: TGTGCCTGGAGTGAGGAGTCGGGCACCTACGAGCAGTACTTC.

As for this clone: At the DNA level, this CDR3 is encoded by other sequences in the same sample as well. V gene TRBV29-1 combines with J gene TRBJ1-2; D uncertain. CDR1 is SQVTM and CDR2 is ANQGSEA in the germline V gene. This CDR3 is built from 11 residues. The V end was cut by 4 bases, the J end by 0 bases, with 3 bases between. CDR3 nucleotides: TGCAGCGTTGTTACTAACTATGGCTACACCTTC. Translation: CSVVTNYGYTF.

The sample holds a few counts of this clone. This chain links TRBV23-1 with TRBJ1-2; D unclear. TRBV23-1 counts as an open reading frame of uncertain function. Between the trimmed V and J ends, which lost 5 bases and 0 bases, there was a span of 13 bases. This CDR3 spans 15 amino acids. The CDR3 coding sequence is TGCGCCAGCAGTGGTACGGACGACACTAACTATGGCTACACCTTC. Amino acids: CASSGTDDTNYGYTF.

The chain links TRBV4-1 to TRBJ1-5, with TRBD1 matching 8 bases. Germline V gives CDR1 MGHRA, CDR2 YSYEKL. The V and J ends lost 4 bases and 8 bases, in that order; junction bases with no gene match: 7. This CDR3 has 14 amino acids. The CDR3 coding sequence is TGCGCCAGCAGCCCGGGGACAGGTTACGAGCCCCAGCATTTT. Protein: CASSPGTGYEPQHF.

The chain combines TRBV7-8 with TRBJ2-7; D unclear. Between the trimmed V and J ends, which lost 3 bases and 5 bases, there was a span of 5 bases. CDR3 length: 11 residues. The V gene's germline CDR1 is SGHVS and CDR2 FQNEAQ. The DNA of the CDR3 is TGTGCCAGCAGCTTCTTGAACGAGCAGTACTTC. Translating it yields CASSFLNEQYF. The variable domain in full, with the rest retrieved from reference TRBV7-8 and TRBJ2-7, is GAGVSQSPRYKVAKRGQDVALRCDPISGHVSLFWYQQALGQGPEFLTYFQNEAQLDKSGLPSDRFFAERPEGSVSTLKIQRTQQEDSAVYLCASSFLNEQYFGPGTRLTVT.

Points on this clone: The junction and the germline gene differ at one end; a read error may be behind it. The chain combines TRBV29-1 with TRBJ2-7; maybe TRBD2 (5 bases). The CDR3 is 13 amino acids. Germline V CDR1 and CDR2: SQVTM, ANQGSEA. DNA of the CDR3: TGCAGCATTGAAGATGAGGGCAACTACGAGCAGTACTTC. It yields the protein CSIEDEGNYEQYF.

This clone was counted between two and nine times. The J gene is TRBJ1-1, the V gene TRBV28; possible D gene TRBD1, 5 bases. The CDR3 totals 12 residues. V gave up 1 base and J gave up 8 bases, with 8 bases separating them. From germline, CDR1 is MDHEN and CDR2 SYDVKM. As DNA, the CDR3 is TGTGCCAGCAGTTTATTAGGGGCAGAAGCTTTCTTT. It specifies CASSLLGAEAFF.

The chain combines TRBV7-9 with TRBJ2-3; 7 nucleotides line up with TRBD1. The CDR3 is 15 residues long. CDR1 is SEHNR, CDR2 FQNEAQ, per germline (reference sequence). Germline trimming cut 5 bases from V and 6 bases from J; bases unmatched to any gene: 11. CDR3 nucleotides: TGTGCCAGCAGCGGCCCGGGACAGCCTTCGGATACGCAGTATTTT. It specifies CASSGPGQPSDTQYF.

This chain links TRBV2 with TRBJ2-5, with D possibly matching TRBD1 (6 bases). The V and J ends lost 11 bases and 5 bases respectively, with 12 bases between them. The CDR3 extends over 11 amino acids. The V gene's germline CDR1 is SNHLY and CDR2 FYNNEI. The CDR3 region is CAARQGETQYF. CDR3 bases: TGTGCCGCGCGGCAGGGGGAGACCCAGTACTTC.

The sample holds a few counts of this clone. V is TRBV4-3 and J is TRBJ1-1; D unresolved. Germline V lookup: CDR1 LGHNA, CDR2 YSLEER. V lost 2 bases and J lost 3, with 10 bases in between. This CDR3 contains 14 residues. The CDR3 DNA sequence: TGCGCCAGCAGCCAAAGTCCCATGGACACTGAAGCTTTCTTT. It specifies CASSQSPMDTEAFF.

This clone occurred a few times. The CDR3 coding sequence is TGTGCCTGGAGTCCTCCCAGACGCGGGCTCAGCTCTGGGGCCAACGTCCTGACTTTC. It is translated as CAWSPPRRGLSSGANVLTF. V is TRBV30 and J is TRBJ2-6; possibly TRBD2 for D (5 bases). The CDR3 has 19 residues. Germline CDR1 reads GTSNPN; CDR2 reads SVGIG (reference sequence). V was clipped by 2 bases and J by 0 bases, with 20 bases between them.

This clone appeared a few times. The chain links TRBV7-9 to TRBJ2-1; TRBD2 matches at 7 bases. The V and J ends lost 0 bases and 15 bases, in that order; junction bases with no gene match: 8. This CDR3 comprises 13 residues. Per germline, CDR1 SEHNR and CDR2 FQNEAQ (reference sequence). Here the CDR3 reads CASSLAGASGLFF. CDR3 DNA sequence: TGTGCCAGCAGCTTAGCGGGAGCTAGCGGTTTGTTCTTC.

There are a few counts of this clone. CDR3 amino acids: CASSYSPSGIDQPQHF. CDR3 bases: TGTGCCAGCAGTTACTCCCCCAGTGGGATCGATCAGCCCCAGCATTTT. The V and J genes are TRBV6-5 and TRBJ1-5; D remains ambiguous. Trimming pared 0 bases from V and 5 bases from J, leaving 14 bases between. The CDR3 loop spans 16 amino acids. Germline loops: CDR1 MNHEY, CDR2 SVGAGI.

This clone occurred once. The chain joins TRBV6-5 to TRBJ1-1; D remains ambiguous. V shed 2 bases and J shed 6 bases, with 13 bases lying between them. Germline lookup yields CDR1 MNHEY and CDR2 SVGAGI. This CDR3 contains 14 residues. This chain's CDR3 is CASSYRLEGAEAFF. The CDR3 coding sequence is TGTGCCAGCAGTTACCGGCTGGAAGGCGCTGAAGCTTTCTTT.

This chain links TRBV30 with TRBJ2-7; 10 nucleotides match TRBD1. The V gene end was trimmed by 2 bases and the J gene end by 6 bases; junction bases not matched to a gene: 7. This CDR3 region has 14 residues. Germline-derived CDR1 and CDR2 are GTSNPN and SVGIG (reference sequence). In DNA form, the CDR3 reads TGTGCCTGGAGTCCCGGGACAGGGGCGGGCGAGCAGTACTTC. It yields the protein CAWSPGTGAGEQYF.

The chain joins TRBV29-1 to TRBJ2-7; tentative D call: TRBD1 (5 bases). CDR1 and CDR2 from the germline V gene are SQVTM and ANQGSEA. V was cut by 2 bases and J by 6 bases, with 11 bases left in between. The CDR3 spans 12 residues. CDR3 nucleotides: TGCAGCGTTGAAAGGGGTAGCCCCGAGCAGTACTTC. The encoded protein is CSVERGSPEQYF.